This T cell receptor (beta chain) was documented in a study of blood T cell repertoires in COVID-19. Repertoires were generated with immunoSEQ multiplex PCR, while TCRdb's copy carries only in-frame clones and drops some. Seen here are 95,000 to 100,000 clones, roughly 85% observed once, and the top ten hold around 2%. Trimming pared 10 bases from V and 2 bases from J, leaving 9 bases between. The CDR3 has 12 amino acids. Germline CDR1 and CDR2: WSHSY and SAAADI. This clonotype was obtained from a woman aged 70-85 years with active or convalescent COVID-19. The sequenced material came from peripheral blood. V gene TRBV10-2 combines with J gene TRBJ1-3; D is unclear. CDR3 sequence: CATGSAGNTIYF. CDR3 sequence (DNA): TGCGCCACCGGAAGCGCTGGAAACACCATATATTTT.